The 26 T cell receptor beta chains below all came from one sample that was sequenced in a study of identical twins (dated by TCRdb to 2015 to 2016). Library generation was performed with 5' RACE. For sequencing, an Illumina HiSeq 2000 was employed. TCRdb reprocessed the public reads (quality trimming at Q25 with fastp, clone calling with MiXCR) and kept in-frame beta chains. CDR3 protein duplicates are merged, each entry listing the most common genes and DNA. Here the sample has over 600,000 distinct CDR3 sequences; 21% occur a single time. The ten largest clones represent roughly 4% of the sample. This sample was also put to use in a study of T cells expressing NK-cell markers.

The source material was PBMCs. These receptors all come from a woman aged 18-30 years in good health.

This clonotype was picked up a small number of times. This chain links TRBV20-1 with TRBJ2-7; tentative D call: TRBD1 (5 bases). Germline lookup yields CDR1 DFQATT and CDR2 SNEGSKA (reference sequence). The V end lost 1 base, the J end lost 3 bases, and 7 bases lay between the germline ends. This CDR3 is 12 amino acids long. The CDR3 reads CSARGGYYEQYF. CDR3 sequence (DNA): TGCAGTGCTAGAGGGGGCTACTACGAGCAGTACTTC.

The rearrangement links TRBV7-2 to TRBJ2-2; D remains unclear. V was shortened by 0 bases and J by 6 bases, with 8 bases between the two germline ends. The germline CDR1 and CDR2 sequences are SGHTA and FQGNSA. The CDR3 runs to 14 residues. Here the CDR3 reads CASSLAFLSGELFF. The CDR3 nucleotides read TGTGCCAGCAGCTTAGCATTCCTTTCCGGGGAGCTGTTTTTT.

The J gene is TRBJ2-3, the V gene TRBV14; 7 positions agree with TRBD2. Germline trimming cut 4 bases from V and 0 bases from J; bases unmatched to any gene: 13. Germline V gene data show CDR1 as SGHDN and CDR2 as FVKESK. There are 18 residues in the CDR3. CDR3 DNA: TGTGCCAGCAGCCCCCGATACCTTAGCGGGCCTAGCACAGATACGCAGTATTTT. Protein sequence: CASSPRYLSGPSTDTQYF.

The CDR3 DNA reads TGTGCCAGCAGCCAATCTGGGACAGGGCTTACTAATGAAAAACTGTTTTTT. It yields the protein CASSQSGTGLTNEKLFF. The chain joins TRBV3-1 to TRBJ1-4; 9 bases are a match to TRBD1. Germline V gene lookup returns CDR1 LGHDT and CDR2 YNNKEL (reference sequence). V gave up 2 bases and J gave up 2 bases; unmatched junction bases: 6. This CDR3 contains 17 residues. Drawing the rest from reference TRBV3-1 and TRBJ1-4, the complete variable domain is DTAVSQTPKYLVTQMGNDKSIKCEQNLGHDTMYWYKQDSKKFLKIMFSYNNKELIINETVPNRFSPKSPDKAHLNLHINSLELGDSAVYFCASSQSGTGLTNEKLFFGSGTQLSVL.

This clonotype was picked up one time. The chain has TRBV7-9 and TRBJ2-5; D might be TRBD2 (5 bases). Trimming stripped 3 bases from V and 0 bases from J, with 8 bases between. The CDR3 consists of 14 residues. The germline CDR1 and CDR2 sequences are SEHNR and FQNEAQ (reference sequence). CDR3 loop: CASSLREHQETQYF. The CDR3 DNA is TGTGCCAGCAGCTTGAGGGAACACCAAGAGACCCAGTACTTC.

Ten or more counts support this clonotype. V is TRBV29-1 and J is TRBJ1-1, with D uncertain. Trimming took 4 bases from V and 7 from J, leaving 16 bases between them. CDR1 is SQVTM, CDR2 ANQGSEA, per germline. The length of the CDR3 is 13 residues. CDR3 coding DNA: TGCAGCGTTGGAACTGTCTATCCGCATGAAGCTTTCTTT. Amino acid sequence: CSVGTVYPHEAFF. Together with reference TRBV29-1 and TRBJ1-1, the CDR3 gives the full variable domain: SAVISQKPSRDICQRGTSLTIQCQVDSQVTMMFWYRQQPGQSLTLIATANQGSEATYESGFVIDKFPISRPNLTFSTLTVSNMSPEDSSIYLCSVGTVYPHEAFFGQGTRLTVV.

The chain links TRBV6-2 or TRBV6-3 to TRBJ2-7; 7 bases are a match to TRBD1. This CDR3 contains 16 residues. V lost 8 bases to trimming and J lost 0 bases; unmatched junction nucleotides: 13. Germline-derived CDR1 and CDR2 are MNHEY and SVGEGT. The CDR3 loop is CASGNMGQTISYEQYF. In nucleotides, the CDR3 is TGTGCCAGCGGAAACATGGGACAGACAATCTCCTACGAGCAGTACTTC.

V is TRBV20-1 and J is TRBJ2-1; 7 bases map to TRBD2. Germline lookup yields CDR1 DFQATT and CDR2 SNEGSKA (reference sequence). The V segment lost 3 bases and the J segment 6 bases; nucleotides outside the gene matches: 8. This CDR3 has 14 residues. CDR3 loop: CSASHAGVSNEQFF. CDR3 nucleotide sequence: TGCAGTGCTAGCCACGCGGGAGTAAGCAATGAGCAGTTCTTC.

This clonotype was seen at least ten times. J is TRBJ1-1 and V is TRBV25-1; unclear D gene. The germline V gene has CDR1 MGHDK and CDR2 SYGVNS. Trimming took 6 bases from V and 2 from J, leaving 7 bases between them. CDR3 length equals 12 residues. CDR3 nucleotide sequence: TGTGCCAGCAGGGGAGTCAACACTGAAGCTTTCTTT. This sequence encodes CASRGVNTEAFF.

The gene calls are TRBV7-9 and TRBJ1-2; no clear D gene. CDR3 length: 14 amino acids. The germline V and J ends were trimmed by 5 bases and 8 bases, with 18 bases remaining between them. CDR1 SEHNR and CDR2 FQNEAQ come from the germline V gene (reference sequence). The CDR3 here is CASSPSRGKEGYTF. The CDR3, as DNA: TGTGCCAGCAGCCCCTCCCGGGGTAAGGAAGGCTACACCTTC. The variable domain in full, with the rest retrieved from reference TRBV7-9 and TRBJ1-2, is DTGVSQNPRHKITKRGQNVTFRCDPISEHNRLYWYRQTLGQGPEFLTYFQNEAQLEKSRLLSDRFSAERPKGSFSTLEIQRTEQGDSAMYLCASSPSRGKEGYTFGSGTRLTVV.

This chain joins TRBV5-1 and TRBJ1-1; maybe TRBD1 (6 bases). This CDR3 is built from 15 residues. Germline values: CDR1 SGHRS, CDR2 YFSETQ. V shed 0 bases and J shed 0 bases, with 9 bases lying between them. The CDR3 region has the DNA TGCGCCAGCAGCTTGGGGGGGCAGATGAACACTGAAGCTTTCTTT. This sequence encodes CASSLGGQMNTEAFF.

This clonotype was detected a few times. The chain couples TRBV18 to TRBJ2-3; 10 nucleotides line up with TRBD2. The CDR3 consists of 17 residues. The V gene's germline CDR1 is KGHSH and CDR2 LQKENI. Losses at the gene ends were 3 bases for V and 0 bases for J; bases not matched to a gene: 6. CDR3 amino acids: CASSPRSGRLSTDTQYF. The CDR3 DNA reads TGTGCCAGCTCACCGCGTAGCGGGAGGCTTAGCACAGATACGCAGTATTTT. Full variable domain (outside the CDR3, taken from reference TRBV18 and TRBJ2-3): NAGVMQNPRHLVRRRGQEARLRCSPMKGHSHVYWYRQLPEEGLKFMVYLQKENIIDESGMPKERFSAEFPKEGPSILRIQQVVRGDSAAYFCASSPRSGRLSTDTQYFGPGTRLTVL.

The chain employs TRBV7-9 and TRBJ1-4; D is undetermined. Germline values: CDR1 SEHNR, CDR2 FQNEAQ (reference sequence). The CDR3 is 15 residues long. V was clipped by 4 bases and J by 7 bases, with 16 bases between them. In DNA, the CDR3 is TGTGCCAGCAGCTCCCCATGGGCGCTGGGTGAAAAACTGTTTTTT. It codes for CASSSPWALGEKLFF.

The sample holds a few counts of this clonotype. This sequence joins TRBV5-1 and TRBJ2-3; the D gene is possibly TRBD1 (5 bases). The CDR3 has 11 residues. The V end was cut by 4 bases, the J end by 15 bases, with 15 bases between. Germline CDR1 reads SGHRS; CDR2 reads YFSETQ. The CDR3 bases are TGCGCCAGCAGCCTCGAAGACAGTGTCTATTTT. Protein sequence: CASSLEDSVYF. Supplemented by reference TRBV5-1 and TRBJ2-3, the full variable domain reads KAGVTQTPRYLIKTRGQQVTLSCSPISGHRSVSWYQQTPGQGLQFLFEYFSETQRNKGNFPGRFSGRQFSNSRSEMNVSTLELGDSALYLCASSLEDSVYFGPGTRLTVL.

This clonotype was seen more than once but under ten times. CDR3 protein: CSARRSGETQYF. The CDR3 nucleotides read TGCAGTGCTAGGCGGTCGGGCGAGACCCAGTACTTC. This rearrangement joins TRBV20-1 to TRBJ2-5; D gene unclear. V lost 3 bases, J lost 5 bases, and 10 bases lay in between. CDR1 and CDR2 from the germline V gene are DFQATT and SNEGSKA (reference sequence). This CDR3 spans 12 amino acids.

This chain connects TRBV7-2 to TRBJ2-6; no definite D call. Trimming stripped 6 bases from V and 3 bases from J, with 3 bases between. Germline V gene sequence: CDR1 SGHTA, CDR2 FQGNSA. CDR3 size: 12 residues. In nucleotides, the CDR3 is TGTGCCAGCAGGGGTGGGGCCAACGTCCTGACTTTC. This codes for CASRGGANVLTF.

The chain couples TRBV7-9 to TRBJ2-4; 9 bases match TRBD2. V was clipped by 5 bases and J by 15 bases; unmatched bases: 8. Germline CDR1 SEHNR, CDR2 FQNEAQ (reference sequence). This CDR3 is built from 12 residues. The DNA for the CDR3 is TGTGCCAGCAGCGACTTAGCGGGAGTCGGGTACTTC. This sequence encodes CASSDLAGVGYF.

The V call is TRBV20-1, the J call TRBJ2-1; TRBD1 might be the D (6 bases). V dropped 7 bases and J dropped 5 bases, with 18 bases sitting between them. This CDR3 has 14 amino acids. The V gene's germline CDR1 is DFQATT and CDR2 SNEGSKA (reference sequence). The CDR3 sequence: CSVSEGDLHNEQFF. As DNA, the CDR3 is TGCAGTGTTTCCGAGGGGGACCTTCACAATGAGCAGTTCTTC.

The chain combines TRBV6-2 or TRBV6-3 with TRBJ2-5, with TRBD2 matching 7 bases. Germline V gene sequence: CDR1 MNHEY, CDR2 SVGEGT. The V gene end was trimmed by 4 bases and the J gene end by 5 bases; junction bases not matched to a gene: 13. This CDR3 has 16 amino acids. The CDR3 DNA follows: TGTGCCAGCAGTTCCATTGGACTAGTCAACAGGGAGACCCAGTACTTC. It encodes CASSSIGLVNRETQYF.

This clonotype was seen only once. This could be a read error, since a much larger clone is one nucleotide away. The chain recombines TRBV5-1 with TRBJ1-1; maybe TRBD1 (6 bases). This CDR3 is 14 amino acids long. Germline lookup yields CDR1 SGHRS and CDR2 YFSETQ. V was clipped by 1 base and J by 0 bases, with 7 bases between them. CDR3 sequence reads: CASSLHRVNTEAFF. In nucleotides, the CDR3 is TGCGCCAGCAGCTTGCACAGGGTGAACACTGAAGCTTTCTTT.

CDR3 in amino acids: CASSLVQNNYGYTF. The DNA of the CDR3 is TGCGCCAGCAGCTTGGTACAAAACAACTATGGCTACACCTTC. The gene calls are TRBV5-1 and TRBJ1-2; D is undetermined. This CDR3 spans 14 amino acids. Trimming took off 0 bases at V and 2 bases at J, with 8 bases between the two ends. The V gene's germline CDR1 is SGHRS and CDR2 YFSETQ.

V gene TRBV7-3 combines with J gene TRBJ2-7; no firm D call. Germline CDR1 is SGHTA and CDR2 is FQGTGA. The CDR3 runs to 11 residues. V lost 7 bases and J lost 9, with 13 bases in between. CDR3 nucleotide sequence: TGTGCCAGCACCCACATAACCCCGCAGTACTTC. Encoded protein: CASTHITPQYF.

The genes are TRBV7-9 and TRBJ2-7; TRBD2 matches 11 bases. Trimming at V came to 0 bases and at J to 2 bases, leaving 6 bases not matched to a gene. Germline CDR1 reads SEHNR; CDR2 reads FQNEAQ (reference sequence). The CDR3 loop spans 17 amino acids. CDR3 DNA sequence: TGTGCCAGCAGCTTAGCTAGCGGGAGGGCCAGCCCCTACGAGCAGTACTTC. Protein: CASSLASGRASPYEQYF.

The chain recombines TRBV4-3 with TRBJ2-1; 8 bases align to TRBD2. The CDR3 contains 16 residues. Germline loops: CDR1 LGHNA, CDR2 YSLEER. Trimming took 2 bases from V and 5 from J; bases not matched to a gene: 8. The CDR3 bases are TGCGCCAGCAGCCAACCCGGGACTAGTAACAACAATGAGCAGTTCTTC. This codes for CASSQPGTSNNNEQFF.

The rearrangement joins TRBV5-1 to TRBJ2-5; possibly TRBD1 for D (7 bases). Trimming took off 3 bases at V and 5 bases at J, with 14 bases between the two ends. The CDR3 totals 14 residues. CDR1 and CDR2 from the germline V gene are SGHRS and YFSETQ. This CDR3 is CASSYGQAGETQYF. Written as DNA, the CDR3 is TGCGCCAGCAGCTACGGACAGGCGGGGGAGACCCAGTACTTC.

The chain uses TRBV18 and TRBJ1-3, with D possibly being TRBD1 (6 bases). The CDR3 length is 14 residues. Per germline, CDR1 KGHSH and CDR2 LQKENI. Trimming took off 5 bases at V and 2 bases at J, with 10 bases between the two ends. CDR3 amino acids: CASSEDSTGNTIYF. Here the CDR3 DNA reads TGTGCCAGCTCAGAGGACAGCACTGGAAACACCATATATTTT.